These 31 T cell receptor beta chains were all obtained from the same sample, sequenced in a study of cytomegalovirus exposure and HLA in healthy donors. PCR employed 60 Vbeta and 13 Jbeta primers. TCRdb keeps only in-frame clones here, not all; method: immunoSEQ multiplex PCR. The table includes 100,000 to 150,000 clones, about 80% detected once. Sample: PBMCs. Every receptor here comes from a woman aged 50 to 60 in good health and CMV-seronegative.

The rearrangement links TRBV29-1 to TRBJ2-3; 7 positions match TRBD1. Trimming took 6 bases from V and 0 from J; bases not matched to a gene: 6. The CDR3 covers 14 residues. The germline CDR1 and CDR2 sequences are SQVTM and ANQGSEA. The CDR3 here is CSVKPGQSTDTQYF. CDR3 nucleotide sequence: TGCAGCGTAAAACCGGGACAGAGCACAGATACGCAGTATTTT.

This clone was counted between two and nine times. V usage is TRBV2 and J usage is TRBJ1-2, with D possibly TRBD1 on 5 matching bases. Germline CDR1 and CDR2: SNHLY and FYNNEI. The ends were cut back, 3 bases at V and 8 bases at J, with 10 bases in the middle. This CDR3 region has 12 residues. CDR3 sequence reads: CASSEGGGGYTF. The CDR3 DNA is TGTGCCAGCAGTGAGGGGGGTGGAGGCTACACCTTC.

The chain is built from TRBV5-6 and TRBJ1-2, with D perhaps TRBD1 (6 bases). V lost 6 bases and J 7 bases, leaving 25 bases between the germline ends. Looked up from germline, CDR1 is SGHDT and CDR2 is YYEEEE. The CDR3 contains 16 residues. In nucleotides, the CDR3 is TGTGCCAGCAACGCATTCATCCAGGGGAGCTACGGTGGCTACACCTTC. Its protein product is CASNAFIQGSYGGYTF.

This clone was observed a few times. The chain links TRBV15 to TRBJ1-1; 7 bases align to TRBD1. This CDR3 spans 13 amino acids. Germline V CDR1 and CDR2: LNHNV, YYDKDF (reference sequence). V lost 4 bases and J lost 4; bases outside the gene matches: 3. CDR3 protein: CATSMGQPTEAFF. In DNA form, the CDR3 reads TGTGCCACCAGCATGGGACAGCCCACTGAAGCTTTCTTT.

The rearrangement uses TRBV7-2 and TRBJ1-2; 9 bases are shared with TRBD1. J lost 1 base, V lost 4 bases, and 1 base had no gene match. Germline V CDR1 and CDR2: SGHTA, FQGNSA. There are 14 residues in the CDR3. CDR3 in amino acids: CASSSDRGNYGYTF. In nucleotides, the CDR3 is TGTGCCAGCAGCTCGGACAGGGGTAACTATGGCTACACCTTC. The whole variable domain, remainder taken from reference TRBV7-2 and TRBJ1-2, is GAGVSQSPSNKVTEKGKDVELRCDPISGHTALYWYRQSLGQGLEFLIYFQGNSAPDKSGLPSDRFSAERTGGSVSTLTIQRTQQEDSAVYLCASSSDRGNYGYTFGSGTRLTVV.

The V call is TRBV5-6, the J call TRBJ2-5; D is unresolved. Trimming took 0 bases from V and 7 from J, leaving 7 bases between them. CDR1 and CDR2 from the germline V gene are SGHDT and YYEEEE. The CDR3 covers 12 residues. The CDR3 reads CASSLGYGTQYF. CDR3 in DNA: TGTGCCAGCAGCTTGGGCTATGGGACCCAGTACTTC.

In its sample, this clone was seen once. The CDR3: CASSISASGTYEQYF. CDR3 coding DNA: TGTGCCAGTAGTATATCCGCTAGCGGGACCTACGAGCAGTACTTC. This sequence joins TRBV19 and TRBJ2-7; 9 nucleotides match TRBD2. Losses at the gene ends were 2 bases for V and 2 bases for J; bases not matched to a gene: 4. The germline V gene encodes CDR1 LNHDA and CDR2 SQIVND (reference sequence). This CDR3 region has 15 residues.

The chain uses TRBV4-3 and TRBJ2-1, with D unclear. CDR3 length: 14 amino acids. Germline lookup yields CDR1 LGHNA and CDR2 YSLEER. The V end was cut by 3 bases, the J end by 2 bases, with 8 bases between. The CDR3 protein is CASSHGDTYNEQFF. DNA of the CDR3: TGCGCCAGCAGCCACGGTGACACCTACAATGAGCAGTTCTTC.

The rearrangement links TRBV7-3 to TRBJ2-3; 11 bases fit TRBD2. After removal of 5 bases from V and 4 bases from J, the junction contained 5 bases not matched to a gene. CDR1 and CDR2 from the germline V gene are SGHTA and FQGTGA. This CDR3 region has 15 residues. CDR3 DNA: TGTGCCAGCAGCCTACTAGCGGGAGCAGCAGATACGCAGTATTTT. Residues: CASSLLAGAADTQYF.

The chain recombines TRBV9 with TRBJ2-1; TRBD1 aligns across 11 bases. After removal of 4 bases from V and 3 bases from J, the junction contained 3 bases not matched to a gene. Germline V gene data show CDR1 as SGDLS and CDR2 as YYNGEE. The CDR3 consists of 15 residues. The CDR3 DNA reads as TGTGCCAGCAGCTTGGGACAGGGGGGCTACAATGAGCAGTTCTTC. Its protein product is CASSLGQGGYNEQFF. Variable domain in full (rest from reference TRBV9 and TRBJ2-1): DSGVTQTPKHLITATGQRVTLRCSPRSGDLSVYWYQQSLDQGLQFLIQYYNGEERAKGNILERFSAQQFPDLHSELNLSSLELGDSALYFCASSLGQGGYNEQFFGPGTRLTVL.

The rearrangement links TRBV30 to TRBJ2-5; 9 nucleotides agree with TRBD1. The trim removed 0 bases at V and 3 bases at J, leaving 8 bases unmatched. CDR1 and CDR2 from the germline V gene are GTSNPN and SVGIG (reference sequence). The CDR3 totals 16 residues. DNA of the CDR3: TGTGCCTGGAGTGTTTTTAGGGACAGGGAAAAAGAGACCCAGTACTTC. Translated: CAWSVFRDREKETQYF.

This clone has more than one count but fewer than ten. The chain recombines TRBV28 with TRBJ2-7; TRBD2 aligns across 7 bases. CDR1 is MDHEN and CDR2 is SYDVKM in the germline V gene. The ends lost 1 base at V and 1 base at J; junction bases unmatched: 10. The CDR3 is 17 amino acids. The CDR3 nucleotides are TGTGCCAGCAGTTTATATCGGGTGATGGGGGGGTCCTACGAGCAGTACTTC. It encodes CASSLYRVMGGSYEQYF.

This clone was detected a few times. The chain has TRBV9 and TRBJ2-1; 8 bases are a match to TRBD2. This CDR3 spans 14 amino acids. CDR1 and CDR2 (germline): SGDLS, YYNGEE. Trimming cost V 3 bases and J 5 bases; bases outside gene matches: 4. The CDR3 spells CASSGSGADNEQFF. The CDR3 DNA follows: TGTGCCAGCAGCGGTAGCGGGGCAGACAATGAGCAGTTCTTC.

This clone was seen more than once but under ten times. The junction does not match germline at one end; this may be a read error. The chain recombines TRBV7-9 with TRBJ2-1; 12 nucleotides line up with TRBD2. The V gene's germline CDR1 is SEHNR and CDR2 FQNEAQ (reference sequence). The CDR3 contains 16 residues. The CDR3 sequence: CSSSVGLAGLVNEQFF. The DNA for the CDR3 is TGTTCCAGCAGCGTCGGACTAGCGGGACTTGTCAATGAGCAGTTCTTC.

In nucleotides, the CDR3 is TGTGCCAGCACCCCCCGAGGGACTACAAACACCGGGGAGCTGTTTTTT. Residues: CASTPRGTTNTGELFF. The chain is built from TRBV2 and TRBJ2-2; TRBD2 aligns across 7 bases. This CDR3 region has 16 residues. The J segment lost 2 bases and the V segment lost 7 bases, leaving 10 bases of the junction unmatched. Germline V lookup: CDR1 SNHLY, CDR2 FYNNEI.

CDR3 in DNA: TGTGCCAGCAGCCCCGGGCGGCTGGCTAGCGGGAGGGGTGAGCAGTACTTC. It specifies CASSPGRLASGRGEQYF. The chain has TRBV7-9 and TRBJ2-7, with 12 bases aligning to TRBD2. The CDR3 contains 17 residues. V was clipped by 5 bases and J by 7 bases; unmatched bases: 15. Germline loops: CDR1 SEHNR, CDR2 FQNEAQ (reference sequence). Complete variable domain (other parts from reference TRBV7-9 and TRBJ2-7): DTGVSQNPRHKITKRGQNVTFRCDPISEHNRLYWYRQTLGQGPEFLTYFQNEAQLEKSRLLSDRFSAERPKGSFSTLEIQRTEQGDSAMYLCASSPGRLASGRGEQYFGPGTRLTVT.

V and J are TRBV6-6 and TRBJ2-1; D is undetermined. Germline CDR1 is MNHNY and CDR2 is SVGAGI (reference sequence). Trimming stripped 5 bases from V and 10 bases from J, with 9 bases between. The CDR3 sequence is 11 residues long. The CDR3 reads CASSNLREQFF. CDR3 DNA sequence: TGTGCCAGCAGTAATCTTCGGGAGCAGTTCTTC.

The rearrangement uses TRBV7-2 and TRBJ1-2; 8 bases agree with TRBD1. CDR1 SGHTA and CDR2 FQGNSA come from the germline V gene. CDR3 size: 13 residues. The V segment lost 7 bases and the J segment 6 bases; nucleotides outside the gene matches: 7. The CDR3 DNA sequence: TGTGCCAGCACCATAGACAGGGGCGATGGCTACACCTTC. Protein product: CASTIDRGDGYTF.

This sequence joins TRBV29-1 and TRBJ1-1; no reliable D call. Looked up from germline, CDR1 is SQVTM and CDR2 is ANQGSEA. V lost 3 bases and J 1 base, leaving 3 bases between the germline ends. The CDR3 loop spans 11 amino acids. CDR3 nucleotide sequence: TGCAGCGTTGATAGGAACACTGAAGCTTTCTTT. It is translated as CSVDRNTEAFF.

This clone was recorded once. The V call is TRBV7-2, the J call TRBJ2-7; 10 nucleotides line up with TRBD2. Looked up from germline, CDR1 is SGHTA and CDR2 is FQGNSA. The V and J ends lost 1 base and 4 bases, in that order; junction bases with no gene match: 10. This CDR3 is built from 17 residues. The CDR3 here is CASSLVRRTSGAYEQYF. The CDR3 DNA reads TGTGCCAGCAGCTTAGTGAGACGGACTAGCGGAGCGTACGAGCAGTACTTC. The full variable domain, rest sourced from reference TRBV7-2 and TRBJ2-7, is GAGVSQSPSNKVTEKGKDVELRCDPISGHTALYWYRQSLGQGLEFLIYFQGNSAPDKSGLPSDRFSAERTGGSVSTLTIQRTQQEDSAVYLCASSLVRRTSGAYEQYFGPGTRLTVT.

This clone has more than one count but fewer than ten. The chain combines TRBV28 with TRBJ2-7; D is undetermined. Trimming took 2 bases from V and 5 from J, leaving 13 bases between them. CDR3 length: 14 residues. CDR1 MDHEN and CDR2 SYDVKM come from the germline V gene. The CDR3 DNA reads TGTGCCAGCAGTTTAGGATTGGGCATCGACGAGCAGTACTTC. Translating gives CASSLGLGIDEQYF.

The chain has TRBV30 and TRBJ2-1, with 10 nucleotides matching TRBD2. V gave up 4 bases and J gave up 11 bases; unmatched junction bases: 5. Germline loops: CDR1 GTSNPN, CDR2 SVGIG (reference sequence). The CDR3 is 12 amino acids. CDR3 in DNA: TGTGCCTGGACTGGACTAGCGGCACAGCAGTTCTTC. Amino acids: CAWTGLAAQQFF.

The chain combines TRBV7-3 with TRBJ1-1; D remains unclear. Germline CDR1 is SGHTA and CDR2 is FQGTGA. The ends were cut back, 0 bases at V and 0 bases at J, with 5 bases in the middle. The CDR3 runs 14 residues. The CDR3 is CASSLTNLNTEAFF. DNA for the CDR3: TGTGCCAGCAGCTTAACCAATTTGAACACTGAAGCTTTCTTT.

This chain joins TRBV7-2 and TRBJ2-7; D is perhaps TRBD2 (6 bases). The CDR3 sequence is 15 residues long. CDR1 SGHTA and CDR2 FQGNSA come from the germline V gene. V dropped 0 bases and J dropped 1 base, with 10 bases sitting between them. The CDR3, as DNA: TGTGCCAGCAGCTTAGCTTGGCTAGCGTCCTACGAGCAGTACTTC. Its protein is CASSLAWLASYEQYF.

V gene TRBV28 combines with J gene TRBJ1-3; D uncertain. Looked up from germline, CDR1 is MDHEN and CDR2 is SYDVKM. The CDR3 spans 15 residues. V lost 3 bases, J lost 4 bases, and 13 bases lay in between. CDR3: CASSFLTRVGNTIYF. CDR3 sequence (DNA): TGTGCCAGCAGTTTCTTAACACGGGTGGGAAACACCATATATTTT.

The V call is TRBV30, the J call TRBJ2-1; the D gene is possibly TRBD2 (5 bases). Germline loops: CDR1 GTSNPN, CDR2 SVGIG (reference sequence). The V end was cut by 2 bases, the J end by 5 bases, with 13 bases between. This CDR3 is 14 amino acids long. CDR3 loop: CAWSRVARDNEQFF. The CDR3 DNA reads as TGTGCCTGGAGTAGGGTAGCGCGAGACAATGAGCAGTTCTTC.

The chain has TRBV9 and TRBJ1-4; D is ambiguous. The length of the CDR3 is 15 residues. The V end was cut by 0 bases, the J end by 0 bases, with 6 bases between. The germline gives CDR1 SGDLS, CDR2 YYNGEE. CDR3 amino acids: CASSVGETTNEKLFF. The CDR3 coding sequence is TGTGCCAGCAGCGTAGGTGAGACAACTAATGAAAAACTGTTTTTT. The full variable domain, rest sourced from reference TRBV9 and TRBJ1-4, is DSGVTQTPKHLITATGQRVTLRCSPRSGDLSVYWYQQSLDQGLQFLIQYYNGEERAKGNILERFSAQQFPDLHSELNLSSLELGDSALYFCASSVGETTNEKLFFGSGTQLSVL.

V usage is TRBV29-1 and J usage is TRBJ2-7; maybe TRBD2 (7 bases). Germline lookup yields CDR1 SQVTM and CDR2 ANQGSEA. Trimming left V 3 bases short and J 6 bases short, with 18 bases between. This CDR3 has 14 residues. CDR3 residues: CSVDLQGGSIEQYF. DNA of the CDR3: TGCAGCGTTGATCTACAGGGAGGGTCCATCGAGCAGTACTTC.

CDR3 nucleotide sequence: TGTGCCAGCAGTTTATGGACAGGGGGCAATGAGCAGTTCTTC. Its protein is CASSLWTGGNEQFF. The genes are TRBV28 and TRBJ2-1; 9 bases fit TRBD1. CDR3 size: 14 residues. After removal of 0 bases from V and 6 bases from J, the junction contained 0 bases not matched to a gene. Germline CDR1 reads MDHEN; CDR2 reads SYDVKM.

DNA of the CDR3: TGTTCCGGCAGCTTTAACAGGGGGCGTAACTATGGCTACACCTTC. Translated, it gives CSGSFNRGRNYGYTF. The chain uses TRBV7-9 and TRBJ1-2, with 9 bases identical to TRBD1. This CDR3 spans 15 amino acids. Per germline, CDR1 SEHNR and CDR2 FQNEAQ (reference sequence).

For the CDR3, the DNA is TGTGCCAGCAGGACATCTAGCACAGATACGCAGTATTTT. Residues: CASRTSSTDTQYF. The rearrangement joins TRBV5-8 to TRBJ2-3; D not certain. The CDR3 has 13 residues. The V and J ends lost 5 bases and 0 bases respectively, with 7 bases between them. Germline CDR1 reads SGHTS; CDR2 reads YDEGEE.